This is a list of T cell receptor beta chains from one sample in a study of T cell repertoires in cytomegalovirus infection. TCRdb re-analysed the reads in MiXCR, keeping a single row per CDR3 protein. The table has almost 90,000 distinct CDR3 sequences, approximately 30% seen once. Their recognized antigens are unknown. The specimen was CD8+ T cells from cultured PBMCs, collected from culture after CMV antigen stimulation. The receptors derive from a human donor in good health (CMV status not recorded). Some clones in this sample may be carry-over from other donors' samples. The CDR3 runs from the conserved cysteine through the conserved F or W. A D gene is named only where the DNA matches it firmly. Clone size appears in some rows only: once, few, many, or a class for an expanded clone.

>TRBJ1-2|TRBD1|TRBV11-2|.
CASSLWDSNYGYTF
TGTGCCAGCAGCTTATGGGACAGTAACTATGGCTACACCTTC
>TRBJ2-1|.|TRBV30|few
CACTGTSSYNEQFF
TGTGCCTGTACAGGGACCAGCTCCTACAATGAGCAGTTCTTC
>TRBJ2-5|TRBD2|TRBV9|.
CASSWSGGHQETQYF
TGTGCCAGCAGCTGGAGCGGGGGCCACCAAGAGACCCAGTACTTC
>TRBJ1-1|.|TRBV18|few
CASSPHRIGGPPDTEAFF
TGTGCCAGCTCACCCCACCGTATTGGAGGGCCCCCGGACACTGAAGCTTTCTTT
>TRBJ2-1|.|TRBV19|once
CASSIGDLLYNEQFF
TGTGCCAGTAGTATTGGAGACTTACTCTACAATGAGCAGTTCTTC
>TRBJ1-2|.|TRBV6-8|.
CASSSGEGYTF
TGTGCCAGCAGTTCAGGGGAGGGCTACACCTTC
>TRBJ2-1|.|TRBV11-2|.
CASSLDPGQYYNEQFF
TGTGCCAGCAGCTTAGATCCCGGACAGTACTACAATGAGCAGTTCTTC
>TRBJ2-3|.|TRBV11-2|many
CASSRYGGLEDTQYF
TGTGCCAGCAGCCGCTACGGGGGTTTAGAAGATACGCAGTATTTT
>TRBJ1-1|.|TRBV12-3/TRBV12-4|.
CASSSFIMNTEAFF
TGTGCCAGCAGTTCTTTTATCATGAACACTGAAGCTTTCTTT
>TRBJ2-1|TRBD1|TRBV2|many
CASSPGQGDNEQFF
TGTGCCAGCAGTCCGGGACAGGGGGACAATGAGCAGTTCTTC
>TRBJ1-5|.|TRBV7-8|few
CASSLPFSNQPQHF
TGTGCCAGCAGCCTGCCGTTTAGCAATCAGCCCCAGCATTTT
>TRBJ1-1|.|TRBV19|.
CASREGNEAFF
TGTGCCAGTAGGGAGGGCAATGAAGCTTTCTTT
>TRBJ1-5|.|TRBV5-6|few
CASSYWGNQPQHF
TGTGCCAGCAGCTATTGGGGGAATCAGCCCCAGCATTTT
>TRBJ1-1|.|TRBV19|.
CASTRGRAEAFF
TGTGCCAGTACCCGGGGGAGAGCTGAAGCTTTCTTT
>TRBJ1-1|.|TRBV7-2|many
CASSFGGSTEAFF
TGTGCCAGCAGCTTTGGGGGAAGCACTGAAGCTTTCTTT
>TRBJ1-2|.|TRBV20-1|many
CSARWQGHGYTF
TGCAGTGCTAGGTGGCAGGGCCACGGCTACACCTTC
>TRBJ1-6|.|TRBV6-5|few
CASSYNRLNSPLHF
TGTGCCAGCAGTTACAACAGGCTAAATTCACCCCTCCACTTT
>TRBJ2-3|.|TRBV7-9|many
CASSPGVLAHGTQYF
TGTGCCAGCAGCCCCGGTGTCCTAGCACATGGTACGCAGTATTTT
>TRBJ1-1|.|TRBV7-6|few
CASSLVAVNTEAFF
TGTGCCAGCAGCTTAGTGGCAGTAAACACTGAAGCTTTCTTT
>TRBJ1-1|.|TRBV6-6|.
CASSPVGVSTEAFF
TGTGCCAGCAGCCCCGTTGGGGTTAGCACTGAAGCTTTCTTT